This passage covers 13 T cell receptor beta chains from one sample sequenced in a study of CD4+ T cells in melanoma. TCRdb's table, derived via immunoSEQ multiplex PCR, lists solely in-frame clones and lacks some. This table holds tens of thousands of clones, approximately 74% found once. Sample: tumor tissue. The receptors come from a human donor with melanoma.

This clone was seen only a few times. The chain uses TRBV2 and TRBJ1-2; D ambiguous. Trimming pared 4 bases from V and 3 bases from J, leaving 9 bases between. The germline V gene has CDR1 SNHLY and CDR2 FYNNEI. The CDR3 is made up of 13 amino acids. The CDR3, as DNA: TGTGCCAGCAGTGGTCAGGTCGACTATGGCTACACCTTC. Translation: CASSGQVDYGYTF.

The chain joins TRBV2 to TRBJ1-2, with D possibly TRBD1 on 6 matching bases. This CDR3 contains 13 residues. Trimming cost V 6 bases and J 6 bases, with 14 bases left between them. Looked up from germline, CDR1 is SNHLY and CDR2 is FYNNEI. The CDR3 region is CASSLGGGDGYTF. The CDR3 DNA is TGTGCCAGCAGCCTCGGGGGGGGCGATGGCTACACCTTC.

This clone occurred many times. Other DNA variants within this sample encode the same CDR3. The chain couples TRBV18 to TRBJ2-2; no clear D gene. The CDR3 extends over 13 amino acids. Germline V gives CDR1 KGHSH, CDR2 LQKENI. Trimming left V 0 bases short and J 2 bases short, with 1 base between. For the CDR3, the DNA is TGTGCCAGCTCACCACCCAACACCGGGGAGCTGTTTTTT. Its translation: CASSPPNTGELFF.

The rearrangement uses TRBV4-2 and TRBJ1-4, with a possible D match to TRBD1 (5 bases). Per the germline V gene, CDR1 is LGHNA and CDR2 is YNFKEQ. V dropped 3 bases and J dropped 4 bases, with 9 bases sitting between them. This CDR3 is 14 amino acids long. The CDR3 nucleotides are TGTGCCAGCAGCCACGGGGCGGATAATGAAAAACTGTTTTTT. Residues: CASSHGADNEKLFF.

The chain joins TRBV11-1 to TRBJ1-1; TRBD1 aligns across 9 bases. The CDR3 has 13 residues. V was clipped by 10 bases and J by 3 bases; unmatched bases: 6. Germline loops: CDR1 SGHAT, CDR2 FQDESV (reference sequence). The CDR3 nucleotides are TGTGCCACCCGGACAGGGGCGGACACTGAAGCTTTCTTT. This codes for CATRTGADTEAFF.

The chain links TRBV5-1 to TRBJ2-1, with 11 bases identical to TRBD2. Germline V lookup: CDR1 SGHRS, CDR2 YFSETQ. V lost 4 bases, J lost 0 bases, and 15 bases stayed unmatched. The CDR3 spans 20 residues. The CDR3 DNA sequence: TGCGCCAGCAGCCCCAACCCACTTACTAGCGGGGGCTCCTCCTACAATGAGCAGTTCTTC. It encodes CASSPNPLTSGGSSYNEQFF.

In this sample, this clone turned up a few times. V is TRBV19 and J is TRBJ1-6; D ambiguous. Germline V gene lookup returns CDR1 LNHDA and CDR2 SQIVND (reference sequence). This CDR3 contains 12 residues. Trimming cost V 4 bases and J 10 bases, with 8 bases left between them. CDR3 loop: CASSTAASPLHF. The CDR3 DNA reads TGTGCCAGTAGTACGGCTGCCTCACCCCTCCACTTT.

This clone was counted at least ten times. The rearrangement links TRBV6-5 to TRBJ2-7; no definite D call. Germline assignment: CDR1 MNHEY and CDR2 SVGAGI. This CDR3 comprises 13 residues. V was clipped by 0 bases and J by 4 bases, with 7 bases between them. CDR3 bases: TGTGCCAGCAGTTACTCGTCCCGGTACGAGCAGTACTTC. It specifies CASSYSSRYEQYF.

The chain uses TRBV4-1 and TRBJ2-2; 7 bases line up with TRBD1. Germline V CDR1 and CDR2: MGHRA, YSYEKL. J lost 5 bases, V lost 3 bases, and 6 bases had no gene match. The CDR3 length is 15 residues. CDR3 DNA: TGCGCCAGCAGCCACGGACAGGCAGTAACCGGGGAGCTGTTTTTT. Amino acids: CASSHGQAVTGELFF.

This clone showed up just a few times. The chain is built from TRBV7-8 and TRBJ2-7; perhaps TRBD1 as D (5 bases). The V gene lost 2 bases and the J gene lost 3 bases, with 8 bases spanning the gap. Germline V gene sequence: CDR1 SGHVS, CDR2 FQNEAQ. The CDR3 is 13 residues long. The CDR3 reads CASSLQGFYEQYF. CDR3 nucleotide sequence: TGTGCCAGCAGCTTACAGGGATTCTACGAGCAGTACTTC.

This clone occurred a few times. The rearrangement uses TRBV6-5 and TRBJ1-6, with 10 nucleotides matching TRBD1. Germline trimming cut 0 bases from V and 9 bases from J; bases unmatched to any gene: 5. Germline CDR1 is MNHEY and CDR2 is SVGAGI. The length of the CDR3 is 16 residues. CDR3 residues: CASSYSTGTGVSPLHF. The DNA for the CDR3 is TGTGCCAGCAGTTACTCGACGGGGACAGGGGTTTCACCCCTCCACTTT.

CDR3 sequence reads: CASSFRESYSYGYTF. The DNA of the CDR3 is TGTGCCAGTAGCTTCCGGGAGTCTTACTCTTATGGCTACACCTTC. The rearrangement joins TRBV19 to TRBJ1-2; D remains unclear. Germline values: CDR1 LNHDA, CDR2 SQIVND (reference sequence). The CDR3 consists of 15 residues. V shed 6 bases and J shed 5 bases, with 19 bases lying between them.

The rearrangement joins TRBV5-1 to TRBJ1-4; D ambiguous. Germline loops: CDR1 SGHRS, CDR2 YFSETQ. The CDR3 is made up of 14 amino acids. Trimming removed 1 base at V and 8 bases at J, with 12 bases between. CDR3 sequence reads: CASSLNPTGEKLFF. CDR3 sequence (DNA): TGCGCCAGCAGCTTGAACCCTACTGGAGAAAAACTGTTTTTT. Full variable domain (rest looked up from reference TRBV5-1 and TRBJ1-4): KAGVTQTPRYLIKTRGQQVTLSCSPISGHRSVSWYQQTPGQGLQFLFEYFSETQRNKGNFPGRFSGRQFSNSRSEMNVSTLELGDSALYLCASSLNPTGEKLFFGSGTQLSVL.